The 13 T cell receptor beta chains below come from one sample, sequenced in a study of T cell changes during pregnancy in multiple sclerosis. The repertoire was sequenced with immunoSEQ multiplex PCR; TCRdb's copy has only in-frame clones and lacks some. Among about 40,000 clones listed, roughly 92% were seen once. Sequences were derived from CD4+ T cells from peripheral blood mononuclear cells, sampled before pregnancy. Source of these receptors: a female donor with multiple sclerosis, enrolled in a pregnancy study.

The chain is built from TRBV6-6 and TRBJ1-2; TRBD1 aligns across 9 bases. The CDR3 consists of 16 residues. Trimming at V came to 2 bases and at J to 2 bases, leaving 6 bases not matched to a gene. Germline lookup yields CDR1 MNHNY and CDR2 SVGAGI (reference sequence). This chain's CDR3 is CASSYPGTGLNYGYTF. Here the CDR3 DNA reads TGTGCCAGCAGTTACCCTGGGACAGGGCTAAACTATGGCTACACCTTC.

The chain is built from TRBV6-5 and TRBJ1-1, with 8 positions matching TRBD1. The V gene's germline CDR1 is MNHEY and CDR2 SVGAGI. Unmatched junction bases numbered 7, after V lost 5 bases and J lost 8 bases. The CDR3 covers 13 residues. CDR3 protein: CASSPGAGGEAFF. CDR3 DNA sequence: TGTGCCAGCAGTCCTGGGGCAGGGGGCGAAGCTTTCTTT.

The chain uses TRBV7-6 and TRBJ2-1; a possible D gene is TRBD2 (6 bases). V was trimmed by 1 base and J by 6 bases, leaving 19 bases between them. The CDR3 covers 17 residues. Germline V CDR1 and CDR2: SGHVS, FNYEAQ. The CDR3 bases are TGTGCCAGCAGCTTAGTGATCGCTCAGCGGAGGGGCAATGAGCAGTTCTTC. Protein product: CASSLVIAQRRGNEQFF.

The V call is TRBV7-2, the J call TRBJ1-2; D gene uncertain. The V and J ends lost 3 bases and 7 bases respectively, with 9 bases between them. Per germline, CDR1 SGHTA and CDR2 FQGNSA. This CDR3 spans 12 amino acids. The CDR3 reads CASSLPGGGYTF. In nucleotides, the CDR3 is TGTGCCAGCAGCTTGCCCGGAGGTGGCTACACCTTC. Drawing the rest from reference TRBV7-2 and TRBJ1-2, the complete variable domain is GAGVSQSPSNKVTEKGKDVELRCDPISGHTALYWYRQSLGQGLEFLIYFQGNSAPDKSGLPSDRFSAERTGGSVSTLTIQRTQQEDSAVYLCASSLPGGGYTFGSGTRLTVV.

This clone was recorded only once. Mismatch with germline at one junction end may stem from a read error. This chain connects TRBV5-5 to TRBJ2-7; perhaps TRBD1 as D (6 bases). Germline V gene lookup returns CDR1 SGHKS and CDR2 YYEKEE (reference sequence). This CDR3 spans 15 amino acids. The CDR3 coding sequence is TGTGCCAGCAGCTTTGGACAGCCTTTCTCCCACGAGCAGTACTTC. It codes for CASSFGQPFSHEQYF.

The gene calls are TRBV4-3 and TRBJ2-7, with D possibly matching TRBD2 (6 bases). CDR3 length: 14 residues. CDR1 is LGHNA, CDR2 YSLEER, per germline. The V end was cut by 0 bases, the J end by 2 bases, with 8 bases between. This CDR3 is CASSQDGRTYEQYF. As DNA, the CDR3 is TGCGCCAGCAGCCAAGACGGGAGAACCTACGAGCAGTACTTC.

The chain recombines TRBV18 with TRBJ2-7, with 7 positions matching TRBD2. The ends lost 6 bases at V and 1 base at J; junction bases unmatched: 6. The CDR3 length is 14 residues. CDR1 and CDR2 (germline): KGHSH, LQKENI. CDR3 sequence: CASSFRGDSYEQYF. The CDR3 nucleotides read TGTGCCAGCTCTTTTCGGGGGGATTCCTACGAGCAGTACTTC.

The gene calls are TRBV27 and TRBJ1-5; D unresolved. V lost 2 bases and J lost 4, with 15 bases in between. CDR3 size: 16 residues. Germline V lookup: CDR1 MNHEY, CDR2 SMNVEV (reference sequence). In DNA, the CDR3 is TGTGCCAGCAGTTTAAAAGCGGTCGCGGGTAATCAGCCCCAGCATTTT. This codes for CASSLKAVAGNQPQHF.

The chain joins TRBV5-1 to TRBJ2-1; 8 bases are a match to TRBD1. The trim removed 4 bases at V and 7 bases at J, leaving 10 bases unmatched. The CDR3 covers 15 residues. CDR1 and CDR2 from the germline V gene are SGHRS and YFSETQ. The CDR3 nucleotides read TGCGCCAGCAGCCGACCAGGGGGCGATATGAATGAGCAGTTCTTC. Its protein is CASSRPGGDMNEQFF.

To note about this clone: One junction end does not reproduce the germline sequence, and a read error may be involved. The chain uses TRBV6-1 and TRBJ1-1; 7 bases match TRBD1. The CDR3 loop spans 14 amino acids. Germline values: CDR1 MNHNS, CDR2 SASEGT. CDR3 sequence: CLTRQGERNTEAFF. For the CDR3, the DNA is TGCCTCACCCGGCAGGGGGAAAGGAACACTGAAGCTTTCTTT.

This chain uses TRBV6-4 with TRBJ1-6; 8 positions match TRBD1. The V gene's germline CDR1 is MRHNA and CDR2 SNTAGT. This CDR3 contains 14 residues. V lost 4 bases to trimming and J lost 7 bases; unmatched junction nucleotides: 3. CDR3 amino acids: CASSVGQGNSPLHF. The DNA of the CDR3 is TGTGCCAGCAGTGTTGGACAGGGAAATTCACCCCTCCACTTT.

V gene TRBV4-2 combines with J gene TRBJ2-1; 10 nucleotides agree with TRBD2. CDR1 is LGHNA and CDR2 is YNFKEQ in the germline V gene. The ends lost 1 base at V and 12 bases at J; junction bases unmatched: 15. The CDR3 sequence is 17 residues long. CDR3 residues: CASSQGTAGTSDGAQFF. CDR3 in DNA: TGTGCCAGCAGCCAAGGTACAGCCGGGACTAGCGATGGGGCGCAGTTCTTC.

This chain uses TRBV6-5 with TRBJ1-3; no clear D. V was cut by 7 bases and J by 4 bases, with 11 bases left in between. From germline, CDR1 is MNHEY and CDR2 SVGAGI. The CDR3 loop spans 13 amino acids. CDR3 in amino acids: CASKEGRGNTIYF. Here the CDR3 DNA reads TGTGCCAGCAAAGAGGGCAGGGGAAACACCATATATTTT.